The 16 T cell receptor beta chains presented below share a single source sample, sequenced in a study of cytomegalovirus exposure and HLA in healthy donors. The PCR had 60 Vbeta and 13 Jbeta primers. Libraries were prepared by immunoSEQ multiplex PCR; TCRdb keeps only in-frame clonotypes and omits some of them. The sample has some 130,000 clones, over 60% seen once. Sequenced: PBMCs. The receptors come from a human donor in good health.

In its sample, this clone was seen a few times. The gene calls are TRBV7-7 and TRBJ2-1, with 10 bases identical to TRBD2. CDR1 is SSHAT, CDR2 FNYEAQ, per germline (reference sequence). This CDR3 is built from 17 residues. The V and J ends lost 1 base and 1 base, in that order; junction bases with no gene match: 4. The CDR3 DNA reads TGTGCCAGCAGCTTAGAGGCTAGCGGGGGTTCCTACAATGAGCAGTTCTTC. It yields the protein CASSLEASGGSYNEQFF.

The rearrangement links TRBV6-5 to TRBJ2-5; D is unclear. The CDR3 runs to 13 residues. Germline assignment: CDR1 MNHEY and CDR2 SVGAGI. The V and J ends lost 7 bases and 3 bases respectively, with 12 bases between them. CDR3: CASTRPMEETQYF. DNA for the CDR3: TGTGCCAGCACTAGACCGATGGAAGAGACCCAGTACTTC.

This clone was counted only a few times. The V gene is TRBV5-6, the J gene TRBJ2-7, with TRBD1 matching over 8 bases. Trimming removed 4 bases from V and 3 bases from J; junction bases left unmatched: 12. This CDR3 is built from 16 residues. Germline V gives CDR1 SGHDT, CDR2 YYEEEE. DNA for the CDR3: TGTGCCAGCAGCCCCGTAGGGGACAGGTACTTCTACGAGCAGTACTTC. Protein product: CASSPVGDRYFYEQYF.

This chain connects TRBV19 to TRBJ1-1; tentative D call: TRBD1 (6 bases). The V gene lost 10 bases and the J gene lost 11 bases, with 14 bases spanning the gap. Germline V gene sequence: CDR1 LNHDA, CDR2 SQIVND (reference sequence). The length of the CDR3 is 10 residues. This CDR3 is CATFNQGAFF. Written as DNA, the CDR3 is TGTGCCACCTTCAACCAGGGGGCTTTCTTT.

The chain is built from TRBV5-1 and TRBJ2-7; 8 positions agree with TRBD1. The CDR3 runs to 18 residues. CDR1 and CDR2 from the germline V gene are SGHRS and YFSETQ. The ends lost 3 bases at V and 2 bases at J; junction bases unmatched: 16. CDR3 coding DNA: TGCGCCAGCAGCTGGAGCTCTACCGGGACAGGTTCAACCTACGAGCAGTACTTC. This translates into CASSWSSTGTGSTYEQYF.

V usage is TRBV19 and J usage is TRBJ1-1; D possibly corresponds to TRBD1 (5 bases). Germline V lookup: CDR1 LNHDA, CDR2 SQIVND (reference sequence). Trimming stripped 6 bases from V and 8 bases from J, with 16 bases between. This CDR3 has 13 residues. The CDR3 region is CASSATAMGEAFF. For the CDR3, the DNA is TGTGCCAGTAGCGCGACAGCGATGGGCGAAGCTTTCTTT.

This chain connects TRBV9 to TRBJ1-1; 10 bases align to TRBD1. CDR1 and CDR2 from the germline V gene are SGDLS and YYNGEE. V shed 4 bases and J 1 base; nucleotides not matched to a gene: 7. This CDR3 region has 16 residues. In nucleotides, the CDR3 is TGTGCCAGCAGCCTCTTTGGGGACAGGGGGAACACTGAAGCTTTCTTT. Translation: CASSLFGDRGNTEAFF. The full variable domain, its missing parts supplied by reference TRBV9 and TRBJ1-1, is DSGVTQTPKHLITATGQRVTLRCSPRSGDLSVYWYQQSLDQGLQFLIQYYNGEERAKGNILERFSAQQFPDLHSELNLSSLELGDSALYFCASSLFGDRGNTEAFFGQGTRLTVV.

The rearrangement links TRBV21-1 to TRBJ2-4; the D call in the table, TRBD2, was not verified against the DNA. TRBV21-1 is labeled a pseudogene. The CDR3 loop spans 18 amino acids. CDR3 in DNA: TGTGCCAGCAGCAAACCCCTAGCGGGGGGCCCCCCTAAAAACATTCAGTACTTC. Translated, it gives CASSKPLAGGPPKNIQYF.

The chain couples TRBV7-2 to TRBJ2-1; D call uncertain. Trimming cost V 6 bases and J 9 bases, with 15 bases left between them. The CDR3 is made up of 13 amino acids. Per the germline V gene, CDR1 is SGHTA and CDR2 is FQGNSA. CDR3: CASSLAWSVEQFF. Written as DNA, the CDR3 is TGTGCCAGCAGTTTGGCCTGGTCTGTTGAGCAGTTCTTC.

The chain links TRBV7-9 to TRBJ2-7; D may be TRBD2 (5 bases). Germline assignment: CDR1 SEHNR and CDR2 FQNEAQ (reference sequence). The CDR3 is made up of 14 amino acids. Between the trimmed V and J ends, which lost 1 base and 3 bases, there was a span of 10 bases. This chain's CDR3 is CASSLDIGNYEQYF. DNA of the CDR3: TGTGCCAGCAGCTTAGATATCGGGAACTACGAGCAGTACTTC.

The CDR3 here is CAAQTQGLGTEAFF. The CDR3 DNA follows: TGTGCCGCCCAAACACAGGGGTTGGGCACTGAAGCTTTCTTT. This chain connects TRBV6-5 to TRBJ1-1, with 7 bases matching TRBD1. The CDR3 extends over 14 amino acids. The junction had 13 bases not matched to a gene; V was cut back by 11 bases and J by 4 bases. Germline V gene lookup returns CDR1 MNHEY and CDR2 SVGAGI.

In this sample, this clone turned up a few times. This rearrangement joins TRBV6-5 to TRBJ1-1; the match to TRBD1 covers 7 bases. The V and J ends lost 6 bases and 4 bases, in that order; junction bases with no gene match: 5. This CDR3 spans 13 amino acids. Germline CDR1 and CDR2: MNHEY and SVGAGI. CDR3 region: CASSEGAGTEAFF. CDR3 coding DNA: TGTGCCAGCAGCGAGGGGGCAGGCACTGAAGCTTTCTTT.

This chain connects TRBV10-3 to TRBJ1-2, with TRBD1 matching over 7 bases. Trimming removed 6 bases from V and 6 bases from J; junction bases left unmatched: 7. Germline-derived CDR1 and CDR2 are ENHRY and SYGVKD. This CDR3 is built from 13 residues. The CDR3 bases are TGTGCCATCAGCCCTGACAGGGACAATGGCTACACCTTC. Encoded protein: CAISPDRDNGYTF.

CDR3 nucleotides: TGTGCCAGCAGCTTTTTGGGACAGGGCTCCTACGAGCAGTACTTC. Its translation: CASSFLGQGSYEQYF. V gene TRBV7-9 combines with J gene TRBJ2-7, with 9 bases matching TRBD1. With V trimmed by 3 bases and J by 0 bases, 3 bases remained unmatched. CDR1 and CDR2 (germline): SEHNR, FQNEAQ (reference sequence). The CDR3 runs 15 residues.

The chain couples TRBV6-5 to TRBJ2-7; D is perhaps TRBD1 (6 bases). CDR3 size: 13 residues. Per the germline V gene, CDR1 is MNHEY and CDR2 is SVGAGI. Trimming took off 6 bases at V and 1 base at J, with 10 bases between the two ends. The CDR3 region has the DNA TGTGCCAGCAGAATACAGGGATCCTACGAGCAGTACTTC. It yields the protein CASRIQGSYEQYF.

The V and J genes are TRBV27 and TRBJ1-4, with 7 bases aligning to TRBD1. The germline gives CDR1 MNHEY, CDR2 SMNVEV (reference sequence). There are 16 residues in the CDR3. J gave up 4 bases and V 9 bases, and 14 bases lay outside the gene matches. The CDR3 loop reads CASSLQGGPYNEKLFF. DNA for the CDR3: TGTGCCAGTTCCCTGCAGGGGGGCCCTTATAATGAAAAACTGTTTTTT.